This T cell receptor (beta chain) appears in the sequencing data of a study of shared clonotypes between healthy human individuals. Across the whole study: CD8 memory received one plate per donor, CD8 naive two, CD4 memory three and CD4 naive three. The study's findings and limits: With few donors, the genetic and exposure-history diversity represented was limited. Clonotypes shared by all four sorted-subset donors had higher generation probabilities than non-shared clonotypes.

Original handling: ImmunoSEQ junction-only sequences lacked quality scores, so their filtering differed. Produced via immunoSEQ multiplex PCR; TCRdb's table is partial and in-frame only. Clone size and V and J calls were adopted from that table, with D and trimming inferred from the DNA. The repertoire includes about 2.1 million clones, about 93% of them detected once, and roughly 1.7% sits in the top ten. The CDR3 covers 14 residues. Germline V gene lookup returns CDR1 GTSNPN and CDR2 SVGIG (reference sequence). Trimming shortened V by 4 bases and J by 0 bases, and 10 bases separated the two germline ends. In regard to this clone: Its antigen is still unknown.

The naive CD8 population came from CD45RO-negative cells selected for CCR7, without terminally differentiated effector memory CD45RA+ cells. This chain joins TRBV30 and TRBJ1-5; D is unclear. The receptor was derived from a man younger than 35 in good health. Some clones in this sample may be carry-over from other donors' samples. Material: naive CD8+ T cells from PBMCs. The CDR3 loop is CAWKVYNSNQPQHF. The CDR3 DNA reads TGTGCCTGGAAAGTATACAATAGCAATCAGCCCCAGCATTTT.